The present T cell receptor beta chain was sequenced within a study of blood T cell repertoires in COVID-19. Overall study context: Samples taken during acute and convalescent COVID-19 were collected in the United States, Italy and Spain.

This table comes from immunoSEQ multiplex PCR, and its TCRdb copy is limited to in-frame clones, with some not included. The repertoire has roughly 66,000 clones, 82% of them found once; the top ten carry about 6.2%. There are 15 residues in the CDR3. With 0 bases removed from V and 2 bases from J, the gap between germline ends came to 9 bases. Germline V gene sequence: CDR1 LNHNV, CDR2 YYDKDF (reference sequence). Specimen: peripheral blood. The rearrangement uses TRBV15 and TRBJ2-3; D gene ambiguous. The receptor comes from a man aged 55-75 years with acute or convalescent COVID-19. DNA for the CDR3: TGTGCCACCAGCAGAGATGTCGGGTCCACAGATACGCAGTATTTT. It encodes CATSRDVGSTDTQYF.